The 13 T cell receptor beta chains below were found in one sample sequenced in a study of blood T cells in healthy people across ages. The use of a sample-barcoded 5' primer and a J-beta primer mix characterized a second PCR of roughly 7 to 11 cycles. TCRdb redid the calling of the 5' RACE reads with MiXCR, one entry per CDR3 protein. The sample contains about a million distinct CDR3 sequences, approximately 50% of which appear only once. Sequencing used blood. These receptors all stem from a woman aged 55-75 years in good health.

This rearrangement joins TRBV12-3 or TRBV12-4 to TRBJ2-2, with D perhaps matching TRBD2 (7 bases). CDR3 length equals 15 residues. V shed 6 bases and J shed 1 base, with 12 bases lying between them. DNA for the CDR3: TGTGCCAGCAGGTTAAGGGGGGGGAACACCGGGGAGCTGTTTTTT. Translation gives CASRLRGGNTGELFF.

This rearrangement joins TRBV2 to TRBJ2-2; D is perhaps TRBD1 (6 bases). The germline V gene encodes CDR1 SNHLY and CDR2 FYNNEI. This CDR3 has 12 amino acids. V lost 7 bases to trimming and J lost 6 bases, with 9 bases between them. CDR3 sequence reads: CASIEGAGELFF. DNA for the CDR3: TGTGCCAGCATTGAGGGGGCCGGGGAGCTGTTTTTT.

V usage is TRBV20-1 and J usage is TRBJ2-3; D perhaps matches TRBD1 (6 bases). Germline V CDR1 and CDR2: DFQATT, SNEGSKA (reference sequence). The CDR3 runs 15 residues. Trimming removed 1 base at V and 0 bases at J, with 11 bases between. The CDR3 is CSARVFGGSTDTQYF. CDR3 DNA sequence: TGCAGTGCTAGAGTTTTTGGGGGCAGCACAGATACGCAGTATTTT.

V gene TRBV28 combines with J gene TRBJ1-5; TRBD1 matches at 8 bases. V shed 10 bases, J shed 2 bases, and the junction held 10 bases outside the gene matches. The CDR3 sequence is 15 residues long. Germline CDR1 is MDHEN and CDR2 is SYDVKM. The CDR3 reads CATRWEDRGNQPQHF. The CDR3 nucleotides read TGTGCCACTCGATGGGAGGACAGGGGCAATCAGCCCCAGCATTTT. The variable domain in full, completed from reference TRBV28 and TRBJ1-5, reads DVKVTQSSRYLVKRTGEKVFLECVQDMDHENMFWYRQDPGLGLRLIYFSYDVKMKEKGDIPEGYSVSREKKERFSLILESASTNQTSMYLCATRWEDRGNQPQHFGDGTRLSIL.

The chain is built from TRBV20-1 and TRBJ2-7, with 7 bases aligning to TRBD2. Germline V gives CDR1 DFQATT, CDR2 SNEGSKA (reference sequence). The CDR3 consists of 15 residues. V trimming: 4 bases; J trimming: 6 bases; junction bases outside the gene matches: 15. The CDR3 DNA reads as TGCAGTGCTACCAGCGGGGAAACGGGGGTCTGCGAGCAGTACTTC. Translation: CSATSGETGVCEQYF.

This rearrangement joins TRBV24-1 to TRBJ2-5, with TRBD1 as a possible D gene (5 bases). CDR3 length equals 13 residues. V was pared by 9 bases and J by 5 bases, with 15 bases between. The germline gives CDR1 KGHDR, CDR2 SFDVKD. DNA of the CDR3: TGTGCCACCGGAACCACAGGCGCGGAGACCCAGTACTTC. The encoded protein is CATGTTGAETQYF.

This chain connects TRBV4-1 to TRBJ1-4; TRBD1 aligns across 8 bases. The CDR3 totals 15 residues. Unmatched junction bases numbered 10, after V lost 0 bases and J lost 13 bases. Germline CDR1 is MGHRA and CDR2 is YSYEKL. The CDR3 DNA reads TGCGCCAGCAGCCAAGATGACAGGGGAGGGTTACGACTGTTTTTT. Residues: CASSQDDRGGLRLFF.

This chain uses TRBV29-1 with TRBJ2-1; 7 bases map to TRBD2. The germline gives CDR1 SQVTM, CDR2 ANQGSEA. J lost 9 bases, V lost 4 bases, and 18 bases had no gene match. The CDR3 extends over 16 amino acids. This CDR3 reads CSVGSPLGLTGPEQFF. The CDR3, as DNA: TGCAGCGTTGGTTCTCCTTTGGGACTAACTGGGCCTGAGCAGTTCTTC.

This clonotype was detected a few times. The rearrangement uses TRBV27 and TRBJ1-2, with unresolved D. The germline CDR1 and CDR2 sequences are MNHEY and SMNVEV (reference sequence). CDR3 length equals 13 residues. The V gene lost 5 bases and the J gene lost 4 bases, with 11 bases spanning the gap. CDR3 region: CASSVEVGYGYTF. The CDR3 nucleotides are TGTGCCAGCAGTGTAGAGGTTGGCTATGGCTACACCTTC.

The J gene is TRBJ1-2, the V gene TRBV20-1; D ambiguous. Germline CDR1 and CDR2: DFQATT and SNEGSKA (reference sequence). This CDR3 has 11 amino acids. The ends were cut back, 2 bases at V and 3 bases at J, with 4 bases in the middle. The CDR3 bases are TGCAGTGCTAGAATTTACTATGGCTACACCTTC. Protein sequence: CSARIYYGYTF.

The chain couples TRBV11-3 to TRBJ2-1; 9 positions agree with TRBD1. The CDR3 length is 15 residues. Germline assignment: CDR1 SGHNT and CDR2 YENEEA. The V segment lost 5 bases and the J segment 5 bases; nucleotides outside the gene matches: 7. Written as DNA, the CDR3 is TGTGCCAGCAGCCCCGGGACAGGGACCAACAATGAGCAGTTCTTC. Translating it yields CASSPGTGTNNEQFF.

The table lists this clonotype with a few counts. The chain combines TRBV29-1 with TRBJ2-7, with 8 bases that match TRBD1. The V gene end was trimmed by 4 bases and the J gene end by 6 bases; junction bases not matched to a gene: 14. The CDR3 spans 15 residues. The germline V gene encodes CDR1 SQVTM and CDR2 ANQGSEA. CDR3 coding DNA: TGCAGCGTTGGACGGACCGGGACAGGAAAGGTCGAGCAGTACTTC. Translated, it gives CSVGRTGTGKVEQYF.

This clonotype has just a few counts. V and J are TRBV5-1 and TRBJ2-3; D possibly matches TRBD1 or TRBD2 (5 bases each). Germline CDR1 SGHRS, CDR2 YFSETQ. Trimming took off 5 bases at V and 2 bases at J, with 12 bases between the two ends. The CDR3 loop spans 14 amino acids. The CDR3 sequence is CASRGELDTDTQYF. In nucleotides, the CDR3 is TGCGCCAGCAGAGGGGAGTTGGACACAGATACGCAGTATTTT. The full variable domain, rest sourced from reference TRBV5-1 and TRBJ2-3, is KAGVTQTPRYLIKTRGQQVTLSCSPISGHRSVSWYQQTPGQGLQFLFEYFSETQRNKGNFPGRFSGRQFSNSRSEMNVSTLELGDSALYLCASRGELDTDTQYFGPGTRLTVL.